The T cell receptor (beta chain) under discussion was sequenced for a study of shared T cell receptors in the human thymus (dated by TCRdb to about 2021). For context, the study as a whole: The study examined how self-reactive, shared T-cell receptor alpha chains are generated in the human thymus.

The library came from the immunoSEQ multiplex PCR assay. Drawn from immuneACCESS, this table holds only the in-frame rearrangements with V and J called that TCRdb kept. Clones are partly lost; checked studies trace under half to an unresolved V gene and leave the rest unexplained. Counted in this sample were about 380,000 clones; roughly 94% of them appeared once. The ten largest clones add up to 0.015% to 0.02% of the sample. For CDR1 and CDR2, the germline V gene (reference sequence) lists PRHDT and FYEKMQ. The CDR3 starts with the cysteine, ends with the phenylalanine, and has 12 residues. Only the CDR3 region is kept as DNA, spanning 36 bases read in frame from base 1. The V end loses 4 bases and the J end loses 10 bases, and a stretch of 11 bases separates them. As concerns this clone: Its antigen remains undetermined. Nothing much larger sits one base from this clone, and base qualities are not available.

Material: thymocytes. This receptor was obtained from a human donor. The receptor chain draws on TRBV13 and TRBJ2-1; D gene: possibly TRBD1, on 6 matching bases. CDR3 sequence: CASSSQQGEQFF. The sequenced DNA: TGTGCCAGCAGCTCCCAACAGGGAGAGCAGTTCTTC.